The text below deals with one T cell receptor beta chain. This entry is derived from a study of blood T cell repertoires in COVID-19. Study context: In each case, the material was cDNA or gDNA derived from T cells, B-cell-depleted T cells, or PBMCs.

From germline, CDR1 is MNHNS and CDR2 SASEGT. CDR3 length equals 16 residues. The V and J ends lost 2 bases and 4 bases respectively, with 15 bases between them. As processed by the authors: Reference gene primer amplification gave estimated nucleated cell counts. The protocol was immunoSEQ multiplex PCR, while the TCRdb copy is restricted to in-frame clones and leaves out a portion. V and J calls and clone size come straight from that table; D and trimming were deduced from the DNA. Of hundreds of thousands of clones in the sample, 80% to 90% were seen once. Residents of about two dozen US areas, aged about 18 to 89 years, made up the participants. Clinical history as reported by participants underpinned cohort assignment.

Sequenced sample: PBMCs or T cells enriched from blood (not recorded which). The source is a woman in her 30s with acute COVID-19. The chain combines TRBV6-1 with TRBJ1-5; D unclear. The CDR3 region is CASSENGVGVNQPQHF. As DNA, the CDR3 is TGTGCCAGCAGTGAAAATGGGGTGGGAGTGAATCAGCCCCAGCATTTT.